Only a few counts were recorded for the clone carrying this T cell receptor beta chain. The antigen remains undetermined. This sample stems from a study of T cell repertoires in urothelial bladder cancer. General study results and limits: In carcinoma specimens, a single clone made up to about 15% of infiltrating lymphocytes.

Method: immunoSEQ multiplex PCR; TCRdb's copy keeps in-frame clones and lacks some. In the table there are 400 to 550 clones, around two thirds of which are singletons. Trimming shortened V by 4 bases and J by 2 bases, and 12 bases separated the two germline ends. CDR3 length: 14 residues. CDR1 KGHSH and CDR2 LQKENI come from the germline V gene. The sample consisted of tumor-infiltrating cells from bladder cancer. The source of this sequence is a human donor with urothelial carcinoma. The rearrangement links TRBV18 to TRBJ2-7; D may correspond to TRBD1 or TRBD2 (5 bases each). CDR3 protein: CASSHGTATYEQYF. CDR3 in DNA: TGTGCCAGCTCACACGGGACGGCCACCTACGAGCAGTACTTC.